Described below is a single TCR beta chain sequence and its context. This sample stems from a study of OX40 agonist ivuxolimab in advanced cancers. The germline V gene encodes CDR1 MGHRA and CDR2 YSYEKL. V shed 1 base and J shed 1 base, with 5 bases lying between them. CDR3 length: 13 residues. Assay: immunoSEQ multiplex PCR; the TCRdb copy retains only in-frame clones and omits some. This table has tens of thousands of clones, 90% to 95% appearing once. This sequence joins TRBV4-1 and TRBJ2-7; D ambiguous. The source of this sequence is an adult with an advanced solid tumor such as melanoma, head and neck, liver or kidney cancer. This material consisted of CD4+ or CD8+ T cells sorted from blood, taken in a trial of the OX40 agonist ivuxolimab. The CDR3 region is CASSQGISYEQYF. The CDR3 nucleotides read TGCGCCAGCAGCCAAGGCATATCCTACGAGCAGTACTTC.